This T cell receptor (beta chain) was obtained from a study of CD8 T cells in Susac syndrome. V gave up 4 bases and J gave up 7 bases, with 17 bases separating them. Germline V gives CDR1 MGHRA, CDR2 YSYEKL. The CDR3 covers 15 residues. The multiple sclerosis controls consisted of treatment-naive patients with relapsing-remitting disease, either stable or active. TEMRA cells were FACS-enriched and CD8+ and CD4+ T cells negatively isolated. Random hexamers served to reverse transcribe about 0.45 to 1 ug RNA. TCR beta CDR3 was amplified by immunoSEQ covering 54 Vbeta and 13 Jbeta. Via MiXCR, TCRdb re-called the immunoSEQ multiplex PCR reads, giving one row per CDR3 protein. The sample yields fewer than 100,000 distinct CDR3 sequences, 91% seen once.

This chain joins TRBV4-1 and TRBJ2-1, with D possibly matching TRBD2 (5 bases). The source material was CD8+ T cells from PBMCs. The sequence came from a human donor with multiple sclerosis. CDR3 in amino acids: CASSPSGRRGNEQFF. CDR3 DNA sequence: TGCGCCAGCAGCCCTTCGGGTAGGAGAGGGAATGAGCAGTTCTTC.